This T cell receptor beta chain comes out of a study of cytomegalovirus exposure and HLA in healthy donors. Germline CDR1 is SGHVS and CDR2 is FNYEAQ. The CDR3 consists of 15 residues. Between the trimmed V and J ends, which lost 1 base and 1 base, there was a span of 10 bases. PCR used 60 Vbeta primers and 13 Jbeta primers. TCRdb's table, derived via immunoSEQ multiplex PCR, lists solely in-frame clones and lacks some. The sample holds 100,000 or so clones; approximately 12% are singletons and the top ten take around 15%. Study results and limitations: Immune exposure information comprised only CMV serostatus.

Regarding this clone: Its antigen is not known.

Sequenced input: PBMCs. This chain joins TRBV7-6 and TRBJ1-1; D gene uncertain. The receptor comes from a man aged 35 to 55 in good health and CMV-seropositive. CDR3 protein: CASSLGPGWNTEAFF. The CDR3 DNA reads as TGTGCCAGCAGCTTAGGTCCGGGGTGGAACACTGAAGCTTTCTTT.